Each of the 26 T cell receptor beta chains below was sequenced from the same sample in a study of identical twins. TCRdb called the 5' RACE reads again in MiXCR, with one record for every CDR3 protein. The sample yields 600,000 to 850,000 distinct CDR3 sequences, 15% to 20% seen once. This sample also belongs to another study, concerning T cells expressing NK-cell markers.

The sequencing input was PBMCs. Receptors were obtained from a woman younger than 30 in good health.

This clonotype was seen only a few times. This chain uses TRBV7-2 with TRBJ2-5; a possible D gene is TRBD1 (5 bases). Germline values: CDR1 SGHTA, CDR2 FQGNSA. The CDR3 is 14 amino acids. The V end was cut by 2 bases, the J end by 4 bases, with 11 bases between. CDR3 nucleotide sequence: TGTGCCAGCAGCTTATTGCAGGGATTAGAGACCCAGTACTTC. Translating it yields CASSLLQGLETQYF.

This clonotype has just a few counts. The chain couples TRBV12-3 or TRBV12-4 to TRBJ1-2; 8 positions agree with TRBD1. V was clipped by 5 bases and J by 8 bases; unmatched bases: 10. The CDR3 is 14 amino acids. For the CDR3, the DNA is TGTGCCAGCAGTGATTACCGGACAGGGCGAGGCTACACCTTC. It is translated as CASSDYRTGRGYTF.

The sample holds many counts of this clonotype. The rearrangement links TRBV12-3 or TRBV12-4 to TRBJ2-2, with D hard to call. This CDR3 region has 12 residues. The ends were cut back, 3 bases at V and 7 bases at J, with 6 bases in the middle. CDR3 coding DNA: TGTGCCAGCAGTTTCGAAGGCGGGGAGCTGTTTTTT. This sequence encodes CASSFEGGELFF.

With respect to this clonotype: At one end, the junction sequence differs from germline, possibly due to a read error. The chain couples TRBV7-7 to TRBJ2-5, with 7 bases aligning to TRBD2. Germline V gives CDR1 SSHAT, CDR2 FNYEAQ (reference sequence). The CDR3 runs 13 residues. CDR3 DNA sequence: TGTGCTAGCAGCCCTGCGGGGGAAGAGACCCAGTACTTC. This encodes CASSPAGEETQYF.

This clonotype was counted only a few times. The rearrangement links TRBV18 to TRBJ2-1; D is unclear. The CDR3 totals 15 residues. The germline V and J ends were trimmed by 0 bases and 7 bases, with 13 bases remaining between them. Germline V gene sequence: CDR1 KGHSH, CDR2 LQKENI. In nucleotides, the CDR3 is TGTGCCAGCTCACCACCGCAACAGACGCAAAATGAGCAGTTCTTC. The encoded protein is CASSPPQQTQNEQFF.

This clonotype has just a few counts. The CDR3: CSAHPRGVSGYTF. The CDR3 DNA is TGCAGTGCTCACCCGCGGGGGGTTTCGGGCTACACCTTC. J is TRBJ1-2 and V is TRBV20-1; a weak D match, TRBD1 (5 bases). Germline assignment: CDR1 DFQATT and CDR2 SNEGSKA (reference sequence). The CDR3 consists of 13 residues. Between the trimmed V and J ends, which lost 5 bases and 8 bases, there was a span of 18 bases.

The rearrangement joins TRBV6-1 to TRBJ2-7, with 8 positions matching TRBD2. V lost 10 bases and J lost 6; bases outside the gene matches: 14. Germline CDR1 MNHNS, CDR2 SASEGT. The CDR3 covers 14 residues. The CDR3 sequence is CAISSGWAGGEQYF. The CDR3 coding sequence is TGTGCCATCTCTAGCGGGTGGGCCGGAGGCGAGCAGTACTTC.

This chain links TRBV12-3 or TRBV12-4 with TRBJ1-1; D is possibly TRBD1 (5 bases). V lost 1 base and J lost 10, with 10 bases in between. The CDR3 has 12 amino acids. The CDR3 DNA reads TGTGCCAGCAGTTTAGTGAGAGGGACAGCTTTCTTT. Its protein product is CASSLVRGTAFF.

The table lists this clonotype with a few counts. V gene TRBV5-1 combines with J gene TRBJ2-3; D gene ambiguous. Per the germline V gene, CDR1 is SGHRS and CDR2 is YFSETQ. V dropped 1 base and J dropped 6 bases, with 9 bases sitting between them. The CDR3 is 13 amino acids. As DNA, the CDR3 is TGCGCCAGCAGCTTGATGCCCGCGGATACGCAGTATTTT. Protein product: CASSLMPADTQYF.

This clonotype was recorded a few times. This chain connects TRBV12-3 or TRBV12-4 to TRBJ2-3; 9 nucleotides match TRBD2. J lost 2 bases, V lost 3 bases, and 3 bases had no gene match. The CDR3 length is 15 residues. DNA for the CDR3: TGTGCCAGCAGTTTTCTAGCGGGACCCACAGATACGCAGTATTTT. Residues: CASSFLAGPTDTQYF.

This clonotype was detected only a few times. This rearrangement joins TRBV4-2 to TRBJ1-1, with D perhaps matching TRBD1 (5 bases). Germline CDR1 reads LGHNA; CDR2 reads YNFKEQ. The CDR3 loop spans 15 amino acids. V lost 4 bases, J lost 1 base, and 13 bases lay in between. The chain's CDR3 is CASSPPQGGNTEAFF. The CDR3 DNA is TGTGCCAGCAGCCCGCCTCAGGGAGGGAACACTGAAGCTTTCTTT.

This clonotype has at least ten counts. The gene calls are TRBV20-1 and TRBJ2-4, with D perhaps given as TRBD1 or TRBD2 (5 bases each). Looked up from germline, CDR1 is DFQATT and CDR2 is SNEGSKA (reference sequence). CDR3 size: 15 residues. Trimming stripped 0 bases from V and 0 bases from J, with 9 bases between. In DNA form, the CDR3 reads TGCAGTGCTAGAGACAGGGAGTTAGCCAAAAACATTCAGTACTTC. It translates to CSARDRELAKNIQYF.

This clonotype was picked up many times. The rearrangement links TRBV5-1 to TRBJ2-1; no definite D call. This CDR3 comprises 14 residues. Trimming cost V 2 bases and J 1 base, with 7 bases left between them. The germline V gene encodes CDR1 SGHRS and CDR2 YFSETQ. CDR3 residues: CASSFLVSYNEQFF. The CDR3 nucleotides are TGCGCCAGCAGCTTTTTAGTGTCCTACAATGAGCAGTTCTTC.

In its sample, this clonotype was seen once. The chain uses TRBV7-9 and TRBJ2-7; tentatively, D is TRBD1 (6 bases). The germline CDR1 and CDR2 sequences are SEHNR and FQNEAQ (reference sequence). The CDR3 is 15 amino acids. Between the trimmed V and J ends, which lost 5 bases and 5 bases, there was a span of 19 bases. The CDR3 loop is CASSPSQGIGDEQYF. The DNA for the CDR3 is TGTGCCAGCAGCCCCTCACAGGGAATCGGCGACGAGCAGTACTTC.

This clonotype was picked up many times. The chain carries TRBV7-2 and TRBJ2-1, with a possible D match to TRBD2 (5 bases). Trimming stripped 3 bases from V and 8 bases from J, with 14 bases between. This CDR3 spans 14 amino acids. Germline V CDR1 and CDR2: SGHTA, FQGNSA. As DNA, the CDR3 is TGTGCCAGCAGCTTTTGGACTGGGCGTGATGAGCAGTTCTTC. Translating gives CASSFWTGRDEQFF.

The rearrangement links TRBV10-3 to TRBJ1-2; D not certain. V was shortened by 4 bases and J by 8 bases, with 11 bases between the two germline ends. Per the germline V gene, CDR1 is ENHRY and CDR2 is SYGVKD. The CDR3 consists of 12 residues. CDR3 nucleotide sequence: TGTGCCATCAGTGGGCCGGGTGGGGGCTACACCTTC. This translates into CAISGPGGGYTF.

This clonotype was seen a handful of times. V usage is TRBV27 and J usage is TRBJ2-5; 7 nucleotides align to TRBD2. The CDR3 covers 16 residues. After removal of 5 bases from V and 0 bases from J, the junction contained 9 bases not matched to a gene. Germline V gene data show CDR1 as MNHEY and CDR2 as SMNVEV (reference sequence). The CDR3 DNA is TGTGCCAGCAGTCTGGGGAGGGGATTGTACCAAGAGACCCAGTACTTC. Its protein is CASSLGRGLYQETQYF.

The chain couples TRBV12-3 or TRBV12-4 to TRBJ1-5; D perhaps matches TRBD1 (5 bases). The CDR3 length is 15 residues. The germline V and J ends were trimmed by 7 bases and 1 base, with 14 bases remaining between them. CDR3: CASTAGRLSNQPQHF. The CDR3 bases are TGTGCCAGCACGGCAGGGAGGCTGAGCAATCAGCCCCAGCATTTT.

The rearrangement links TRBV20-1 to TRBJ1-2; TRBD1 agrees at 8 bases. V lost 4 bases, J lost 4 bases, and 8 bases stayed unmatched. CDR1 and CDR2 from the germline V gene are DFQATT and SNEGSKA (reference sequence). The CDR3 spans 14 residues. The CDR3 DNA is TGCAGTGCTATCCCCGGGGGGACAGGCTATGGCTACACCTTC. Amino acids: CSAIPGGTGYGYTF.

This clonotype occurred many times. This chain links TRBV15 with TRBJ2-5, with D possibly being TRBD2 (6 bases). The V gene lost 6 bases and the J gene lost 4 bases, with 12 bases spanning the gap. The CDR3 spans 13 residues. Germline values: CDR1 LNHNV, CDR2 YYDKDF (reference sequence). The CDR3 bases are TGTGCCACCAGGCGGGGACTCCCAGAGACCCAGTACTTC. Translating it yields CATRRGLPETQYF.

In nucleotides, the CDR3 is TGTGCCAGCAGCTTTTCGGGGGGGCCCCAGCATTTT. Its translation is CASSFSGGPQHF. The genes are TRBV5-5 and TRBJ1-5; possibly TRBD1 for D (5 bases). This CDR3 has 12 amino acids. Trimming left V 2 bases short and J 9 bases short, with 9 bases between. In germline, CDR1 is SGHKS, CDR2 YYEKEE (reference sequence).

The chain recombines TRBV5-1 with TRBJ2-7; 10 bases are a match to TRBD1. CDR3 length: 18 amino acids. Germline V gene data show CDR1 as SGHRS and CDR2 as YFSETQ. J gave up 2 bases and V 3 bases, and 14 bases lay outside the gene matches. CDR3 region: CASSSDTPGQGTPYEQYF. CDR3 coding DNA: TGCGCCAGCAGCTCCGATACTCCGGGACAGGGGACCCCCTACGAGCAGTACTTC. Drawing the rest from reference TRBV5-1 and TRBJ2-7, the complete variable domain is KAGVTQTPRYLIKTRGQQVTLSCSPISGHRSVSWYQQTPGQGLQFLFEYFSETQRNKGNFPGRFSGRQFSNSRSEMNVSTLELGDSALYLCASSSDTPGQGTPYEQYFGPGTRLTVT.

This clonotype showed up just a few times. The rearrangement joins TRBV12-3 or TRBV12-4 to TRBJ2-3, with D perhaps matching TRBD2 (5 bases). This CDR3 is built from 15 residues. Trimming stripped 3 bases from V and 0 bases from J, with 10 bases between. The CDR3 coding sequence is TGTGCCAGCAGTTTGAGGGAGACTAGCACAGATACGCAGTATTTT. This translates into CASSLRETSTDTQYF.

The chain links TRBV11-2 to TRBJ2-3; 9 positions match TRBD2. This CDR3 has 17 residues. In germline, CDR1 is SGHAT, CDR2 FQNNGV. The J segment lost 3 bases and the V segment lost 2 bases, leaving 9 bases of the junction unmatched. The CDR3 loop is CASSLFVAGGPTDTQYF. The CDR3 nucleotides are TGTGCCAGCAGCTTATTCGTGGCGGGAGGGCCTACAGATACGCAGTATTTT.

V and J are TRBV7-9 and TRBJ1-2; TRBD1 is a possible D gene (5 bases). The CDR3 is 14 residues long. Germline V gene lookup returns CDR1 SEHNR and CDR2 FQNEAQ (reference sequence). V dropped 8 bases and J dropped 2 bases, with 15 bases sitting between them. The CDR3 loop is CASQGEGRNYGYTF. The CDR3 nucleotides read TGTGCCAGCCAAGGGGAGGGGCGCAACTATGGCTACACCTTC.

This chain joins TRBV9 and TRBJ2-6, with D tentatively TRBD2 (7 bases). Germline V CDR1 and CDR2: SGDLS, YYNGEE. Trimming stripped 3 bases from V and 4 bases from J, with 17 bases between. This CDR3 has 17 residues. For the CDR3, the DNA is TGTGCCAGCAGCGCCGAGGGGGGGCCGAGCGGGGCCAACGTCCTGACTTTC. This sequence encodes CASSAEGGPSGANVLTF.